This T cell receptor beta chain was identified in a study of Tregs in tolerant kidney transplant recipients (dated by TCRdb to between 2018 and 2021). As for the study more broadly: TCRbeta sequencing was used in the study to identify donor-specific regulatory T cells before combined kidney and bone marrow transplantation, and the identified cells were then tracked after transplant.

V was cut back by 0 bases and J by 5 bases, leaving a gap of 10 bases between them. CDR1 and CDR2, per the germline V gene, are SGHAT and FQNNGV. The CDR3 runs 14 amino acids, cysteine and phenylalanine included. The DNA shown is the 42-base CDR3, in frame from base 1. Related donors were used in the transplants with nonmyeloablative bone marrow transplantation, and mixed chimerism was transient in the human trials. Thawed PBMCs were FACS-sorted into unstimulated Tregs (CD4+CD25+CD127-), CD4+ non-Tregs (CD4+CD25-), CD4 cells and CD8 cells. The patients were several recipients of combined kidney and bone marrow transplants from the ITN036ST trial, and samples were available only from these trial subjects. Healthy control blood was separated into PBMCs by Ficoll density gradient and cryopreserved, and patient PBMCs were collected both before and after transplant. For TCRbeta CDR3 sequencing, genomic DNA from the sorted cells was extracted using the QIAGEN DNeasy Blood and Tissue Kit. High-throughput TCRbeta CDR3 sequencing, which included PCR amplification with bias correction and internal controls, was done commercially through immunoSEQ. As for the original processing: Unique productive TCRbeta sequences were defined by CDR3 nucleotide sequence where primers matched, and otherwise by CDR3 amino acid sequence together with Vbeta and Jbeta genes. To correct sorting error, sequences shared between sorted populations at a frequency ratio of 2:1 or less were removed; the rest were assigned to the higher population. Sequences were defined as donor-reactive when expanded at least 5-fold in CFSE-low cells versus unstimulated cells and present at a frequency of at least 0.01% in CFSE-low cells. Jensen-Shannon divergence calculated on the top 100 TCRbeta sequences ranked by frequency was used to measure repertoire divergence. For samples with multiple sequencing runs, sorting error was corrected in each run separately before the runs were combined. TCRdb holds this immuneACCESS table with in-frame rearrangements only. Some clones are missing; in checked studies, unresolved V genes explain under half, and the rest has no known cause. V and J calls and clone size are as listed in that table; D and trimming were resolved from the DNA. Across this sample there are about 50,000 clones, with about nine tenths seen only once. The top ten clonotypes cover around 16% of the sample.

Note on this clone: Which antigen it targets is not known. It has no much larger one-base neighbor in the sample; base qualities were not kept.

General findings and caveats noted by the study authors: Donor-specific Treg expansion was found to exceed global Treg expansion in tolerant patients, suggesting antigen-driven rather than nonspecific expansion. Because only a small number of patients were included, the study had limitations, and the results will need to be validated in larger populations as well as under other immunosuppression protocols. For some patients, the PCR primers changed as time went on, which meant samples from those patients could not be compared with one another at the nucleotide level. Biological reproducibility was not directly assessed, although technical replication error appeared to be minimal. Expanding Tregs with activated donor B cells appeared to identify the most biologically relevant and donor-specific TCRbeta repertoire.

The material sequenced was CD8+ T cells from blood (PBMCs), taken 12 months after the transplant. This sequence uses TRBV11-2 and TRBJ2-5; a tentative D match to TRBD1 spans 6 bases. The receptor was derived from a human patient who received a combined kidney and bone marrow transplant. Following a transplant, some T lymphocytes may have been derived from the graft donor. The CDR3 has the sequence CASSLDQGWETQYF. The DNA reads TGTGCCAGCAGCTTAGATCAGGGGTGGGAGACCCAGTACTTC.